The clone carrying this T cell receptor (beta chain) was seen more than once but under ten times. These data are taken from a study of T-cell memory formation after mild COVID-19. TCRdb re-called the 5' RACE reads through MiXCR, storing one row per CDR3 protein. The repertoire holds 110,000 to 150,000 distinct CDR3 sequences, with about 23% as singletons. The length of the CDR3 is 15 residues. Germline CDR1 and CDR2: LNHDA and SQIVND (reference sequence). Trimming pared 7 bases from V and 7 bases from J, leaving 19 bases between. V and J are TRBV19 and TRBJ1-4; D might be TRBD1 (5 bases). Sequenced material: PBMCs or a T cell subset sorted from them (not recorded which). This clonotype originated in an adult woman who had mild COVID-19 (a few samples of this study predate the infection). Cell type and time point are not known. The CDR3 reads CASTQGGSRTEKLFF. The DNA of the CDR3 is TGTGCCAGTACCCAGGGAGGTTCGCGTACTGAAAAACTGTTTTTT.